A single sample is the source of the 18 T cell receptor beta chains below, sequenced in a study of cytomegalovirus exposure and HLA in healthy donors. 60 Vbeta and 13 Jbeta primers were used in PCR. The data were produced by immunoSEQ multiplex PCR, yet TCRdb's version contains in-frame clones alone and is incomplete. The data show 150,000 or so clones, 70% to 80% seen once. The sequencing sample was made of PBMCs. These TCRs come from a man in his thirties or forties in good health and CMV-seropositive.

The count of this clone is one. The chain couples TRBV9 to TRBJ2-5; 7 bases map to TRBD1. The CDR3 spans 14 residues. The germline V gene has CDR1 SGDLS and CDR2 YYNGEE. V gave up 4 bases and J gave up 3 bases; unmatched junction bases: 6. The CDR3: CASSPGQSKETQYF. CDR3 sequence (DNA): TGTGCCAGCAGCCCGGGACAGAGTAAAGAGACCCAGTACTTC.

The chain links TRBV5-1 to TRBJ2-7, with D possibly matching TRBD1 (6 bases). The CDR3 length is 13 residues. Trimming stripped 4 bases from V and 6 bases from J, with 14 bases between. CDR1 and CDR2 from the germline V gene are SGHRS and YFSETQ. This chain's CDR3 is CASSPPQGREQYF. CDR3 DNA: TGCGCCAGCAGCCCCCCACAGGGCCGCGAGCAGTACTTC.

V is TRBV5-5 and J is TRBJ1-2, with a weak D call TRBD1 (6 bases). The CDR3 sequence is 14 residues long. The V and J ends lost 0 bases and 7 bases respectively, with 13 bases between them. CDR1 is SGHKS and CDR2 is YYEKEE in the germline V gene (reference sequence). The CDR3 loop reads CASSLAPGQTGYTF. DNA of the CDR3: TGTGCCAGCAGCTTGGCCCCAGGACAGACTGGCTACACCTTC. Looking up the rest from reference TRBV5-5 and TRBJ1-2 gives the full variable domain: DAGVTQSPTHLIKTRGQQVTLRCSPISGHKSVSWYQQVLGQGPQFIFQYYEKEERGRGNFPDRFSARQFPNYSSELNVNALLLGDSALYLCASSLAPGQTGYTFGSGTRLTVV.

This CDR3 is CASSLIAGFYGYTF. The CDR3 DNA reads TGTGCCAGCAGTTTAATCGCAGGATTCTATGGCTACACCTTC. The chain joins TRBV27 to TRBJ1-2, with D unclear. V was trimmed by 2 bases and J by 4 bases, leaving 11 bases between them. The CDR3 loop spans 14 amino acids. Germline loops: CDR1 MNHEY, CDR2 SMNVEV (reference sequence).

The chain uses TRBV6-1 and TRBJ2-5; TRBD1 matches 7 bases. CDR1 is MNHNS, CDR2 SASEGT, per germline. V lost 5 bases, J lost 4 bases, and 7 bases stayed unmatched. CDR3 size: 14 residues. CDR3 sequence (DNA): TGTGCCAGCAGTCTGGGACAGAATAGAGAGACCCAGTACTTC. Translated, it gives CASSLGQNRETQYF.

CDR3 DNA sequence: TGTGCCAGCAGCCACCAGAGGTCGGCCAAAAACATTCAGTACTTC. This encodes CASSHQRSAKNIQYF. V usage is TRBV13 and J usage is TRBJ2-4; D is unclear. V was clipped by 5 bases and J by 1 base, with 12 bases between them. The CDR3 is made up of 15 amino acids. From germline, CDR1 is PRHDT and CDR2 FYEKMQ (reference sequence). The variable domain in full, completed from reference TRBV13 and TRBJ2-4, reads AAGVIQSPRHLIKEKRETATLKCYPIPRHDTVYWYQQGPGQDPQFLISFYEKMQSDKGSIPDRFSAQQFSDYHSELNMSSLELGDSALYFCASSHQRSAKNIQYFGAGTRLSVL.

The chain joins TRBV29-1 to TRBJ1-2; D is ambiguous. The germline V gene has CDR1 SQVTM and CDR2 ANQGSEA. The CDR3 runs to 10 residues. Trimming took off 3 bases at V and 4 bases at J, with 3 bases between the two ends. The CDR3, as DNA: TGCAGCGTTGACAGCTATGGCTACACCTTC. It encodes CSVDSYGYTF. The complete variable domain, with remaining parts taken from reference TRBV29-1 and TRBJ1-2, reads SAVISQKPSRDICQRGTSLTIQCQVDSQVTMMFWYRQQPGQSLTLIATANQGSEATYESGFVIDKFPISRPNLTFSTLTVSNMSPEDSSIYLCSVDSYGYTFGSGTRLTVV.

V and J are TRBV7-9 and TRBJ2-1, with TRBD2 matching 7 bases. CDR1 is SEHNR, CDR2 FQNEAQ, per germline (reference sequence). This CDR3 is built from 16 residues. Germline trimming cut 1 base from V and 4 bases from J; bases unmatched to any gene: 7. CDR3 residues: CASSLGRLADYNEQFF. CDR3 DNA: TGTGCCAGCAGCTTAGGCAGGCTAGCGGATTACAATGAGCAGTTCTTC.

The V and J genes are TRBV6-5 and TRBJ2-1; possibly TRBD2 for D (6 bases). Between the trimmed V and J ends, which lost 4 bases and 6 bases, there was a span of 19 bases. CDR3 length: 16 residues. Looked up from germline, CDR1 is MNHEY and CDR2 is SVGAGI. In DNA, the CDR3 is TGTGCCAGCAGTTCGGGACTCCCAATTATATCCAATGAGCAGTTCTTC. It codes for CASSSGLPIISNEQFF.

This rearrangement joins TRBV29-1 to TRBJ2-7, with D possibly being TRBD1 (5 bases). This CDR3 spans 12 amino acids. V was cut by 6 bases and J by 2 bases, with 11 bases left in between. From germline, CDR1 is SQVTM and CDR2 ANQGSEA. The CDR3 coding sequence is TGCAGCGTCTCACAGGAAACCTACGAGCAGTACTTC. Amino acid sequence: CSVSQETYEQYF.

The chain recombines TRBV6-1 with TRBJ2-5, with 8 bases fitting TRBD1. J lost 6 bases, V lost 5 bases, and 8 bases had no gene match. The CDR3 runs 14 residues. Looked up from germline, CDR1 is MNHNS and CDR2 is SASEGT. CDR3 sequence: CASSPPGGAQTQYF. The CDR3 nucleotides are TGTGCCAGCAGTCCCCCAGGGGGCGCGCAGACCCAGTACTTC.

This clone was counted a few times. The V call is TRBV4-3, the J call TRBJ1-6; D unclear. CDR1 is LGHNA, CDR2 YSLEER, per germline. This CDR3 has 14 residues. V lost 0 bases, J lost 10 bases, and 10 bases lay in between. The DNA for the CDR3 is TGCGCCAGCAGCCAAGAACTTGGCGGGTCACCCCTCCACTTT. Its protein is CASSQELGGSPLHF.

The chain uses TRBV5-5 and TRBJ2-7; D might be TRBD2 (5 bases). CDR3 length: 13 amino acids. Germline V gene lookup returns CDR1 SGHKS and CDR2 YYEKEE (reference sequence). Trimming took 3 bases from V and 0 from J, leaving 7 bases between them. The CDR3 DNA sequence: TGTGCCAGCAGCTGGAGCGGCTCCTACGAGCAGTACTTC. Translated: CASSWSGSYEQYF.

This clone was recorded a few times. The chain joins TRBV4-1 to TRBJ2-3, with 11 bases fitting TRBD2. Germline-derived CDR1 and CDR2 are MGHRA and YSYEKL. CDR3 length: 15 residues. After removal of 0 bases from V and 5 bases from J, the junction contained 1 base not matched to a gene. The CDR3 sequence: CASSQDSGGGDTQYF. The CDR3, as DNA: TGCGCCAGCAGCCAAGATAGCGGGGGGGGAGATACGCAGTATTTT.

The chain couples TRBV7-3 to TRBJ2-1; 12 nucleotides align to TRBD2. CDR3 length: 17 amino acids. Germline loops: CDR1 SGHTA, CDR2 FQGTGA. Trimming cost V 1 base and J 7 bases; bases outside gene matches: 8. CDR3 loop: CASSLRASGGAGNEQFF. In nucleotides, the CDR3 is TGTGCCAGCAGCTTAAGGGCTAGCGGGGGGGCAGGTAATGAGCAGTTCTTC.

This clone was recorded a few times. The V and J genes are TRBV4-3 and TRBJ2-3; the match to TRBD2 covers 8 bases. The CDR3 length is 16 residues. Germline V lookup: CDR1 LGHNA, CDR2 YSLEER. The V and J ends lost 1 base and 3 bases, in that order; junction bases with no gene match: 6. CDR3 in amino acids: CASSQGSGGLTDTQYF. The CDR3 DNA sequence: TGCGCCAGCAGCCAAGGAAGCGGGGGCTTAACAGATACGCAGTATTTT.

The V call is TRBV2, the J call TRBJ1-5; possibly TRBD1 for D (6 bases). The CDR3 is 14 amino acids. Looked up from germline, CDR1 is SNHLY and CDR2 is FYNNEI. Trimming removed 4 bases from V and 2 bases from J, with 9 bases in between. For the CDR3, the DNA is TGTGCCAGCAGTGTCGCAGGGGGCAATCAGCCCCAGCATTTT. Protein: CASSVAGGNQPQHF. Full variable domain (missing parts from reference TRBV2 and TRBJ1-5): EPEVTQTPSHQVTQMGQEVILRCVPISNHLYFYWYRQILGQKVEFLVSFYNNEISEKSEIFDDQFSVERPDGSNFTLKIRSTKLEDSAMYFCASSVAGGNQPQHFGDGTRLSIL.

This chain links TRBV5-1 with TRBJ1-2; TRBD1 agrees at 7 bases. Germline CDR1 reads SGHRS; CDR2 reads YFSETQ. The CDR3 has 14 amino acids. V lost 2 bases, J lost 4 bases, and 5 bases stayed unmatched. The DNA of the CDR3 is TGCGCCAGCAGCTTCGGGGGACAGTCCTATGGCTACACCTTC. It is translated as CASSFGGQSYGYTF.